This TCR beta chain was obtained from a study of blood T cell repertoires in COVID-19. Study at large: Both acute and convalescent COVID-19 samples were obtained from the United States, Italy and Spain. Sample material is recorded as cDNA or gDNA derived from T cells, B-cell-depleted T cells, or PBMCs.

Per the original methods: By means of reference gene primer amplification, nucleated cell counts were estimated. The data were produced by immunoSEQ multiplex PCR, yet TCRdb's version contains in-frame clones alone and is incomplete. Clonal size and the V and J genes are those of that table, whereas D and trimming came from the DNA. Among approximately 76,000 clones listed, about 89% were seen once. CDR1 and CDR2 (germline): LNHDA, SQIVND (reference sequence). V gave up 10 bases and J gave up 2 bases; unmatched junction bases: 5. The CDR3 runs to 13 residues. Specimen: peripheral blood. The rearrangement links TRBV19 to TRBJ1-3, with TRBD1 matching over 7 bases. This receptor was obtained from a woman aged 55-69 years with acute or convalescent COVID-19. CDR3 in amino acids: CATKDRTGNTIYF. The CDR3 DNA sequence: TGTGCCACCAAGGACAGGACTGGAAACACCATATATTTT.